This T cell receptor beta chain was documented in a study of blood T cell repertoires in COVID-19. For the study at large: COVID-19 samples collected from the United States, Italy and Spain covered acute and convalescent phases. From T cells, B-cell-depleted T cells, or PBMCs came the material, which was cDNA or gDNA.

The ends lost 1 base at V and 3 bases at J; junction bases unmatched: 8. Germline CDR1 and CDR2: GTSNPN and SVGIG (reference sequence). The CDR3 spans 15 residues. Original analysis: Estimates of nucleated cell counts were drawn from the amplification of reference gene primers. Clones were read by immunoSEQ multiplex PCR, and TCRdb kept only the in-frame ones, dropping some. The D gene and trimming were derived from the DNA, and the V and J assignments and clone size from that table. The sample carries fewer than 20,000 clones, roughly 82% recorded once. What was sequenced was peripheral blood. The sequence derives from a man older than 75 with active COVID-19. The rearrangement uses TRBV30 and TRBJ2-7; 8 nucleotides align to TRBD1. For the CDR3, the DNA is TGTGCCTGGAGTGCCTGGCAGGGGGCAAACTACGAGCAGTACTTC. It translates to CAWSAWQGANYEQYF.